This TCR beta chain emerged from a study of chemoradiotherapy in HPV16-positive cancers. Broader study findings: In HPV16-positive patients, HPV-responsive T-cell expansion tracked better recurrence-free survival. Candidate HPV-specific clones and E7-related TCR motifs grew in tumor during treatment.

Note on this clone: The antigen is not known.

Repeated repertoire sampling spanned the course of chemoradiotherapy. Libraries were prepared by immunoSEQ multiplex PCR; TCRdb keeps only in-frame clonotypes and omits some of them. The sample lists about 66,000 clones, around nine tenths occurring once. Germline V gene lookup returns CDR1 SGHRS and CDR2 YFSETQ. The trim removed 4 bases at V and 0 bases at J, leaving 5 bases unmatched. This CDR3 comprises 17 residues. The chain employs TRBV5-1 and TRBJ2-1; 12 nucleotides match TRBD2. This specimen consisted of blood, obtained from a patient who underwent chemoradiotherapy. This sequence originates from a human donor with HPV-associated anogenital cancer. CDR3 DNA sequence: TGCGCCAGCAGCACTAGCGGGGGGACGAGCTCCTACAATGAGCAGTTCTTC. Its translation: CASSTSGGTSSYNEQFF.